This T cell receptor beta chain originates from a study of OX40 agonist ivuxolimab in advanced cancers. Overall study context: A partial response was reached by three patients: one with hepatocellular carcinoma and two with cutaneous melanoma.

Profiling relied on immunoSEQ multiplex PCR, and the TCRdb table lists in-frame clones only, not all of them. The data show fewer than 200,000 clones, roughly 92% seen once. Comment on this clone: Its specificity is unknown.

Study-level results: Expanded clones belonging to CD8+ T cells outnumbered, on average, those of CD4+. People who partly responded at 0.1-3.0 mg/kg had some of the least clonal expansion seen. CD4+ and CD8+ T cells in blood underwent clonal expansion by week 6 at 0.1 to 3.0 mg/kg.

Between the trimmed V and J ends, which lost 4 bases and 3 bases, there was a span of 16 bases. Germline V gene lookup returns CDR1 MGHDK and CDR2 SYGVNS. The CDR3 loop spans 16 amino acids. The source material was CD4+ or CD8+ T cells sorted from blood, sampled in a trial of the OX40 agonist ivuxolimab. This TCR came from an adult with an advanced solid tumor such as melanoma, head and neck, liver or kidney cancer. This chain uses TRBV25-1 with TRBJ2-1; D tentatively fits TRBD1 or TRBD2 (6 bases each). In DNA form, the CDR3 reads TGTGCCAGCAGTGCGGGGGCTGGAAACCTCTACAATGAGCAGTTCTTC. Translated: CASSAGAGNLYNEQFF.